The clone carrying this T cell receptor beta chain has a handful of counts. What it binds is not known. The authors ran a second PCR of roughly 6 to 12 cycles using a sample-barcoded 5' primer and a J-beta primer mix. A single record per CDR3 protein comes from TCRdb applying MiXCR to the 5' RACE reads. The sample has about a million distinct CDR3 sequences; roughly 51% are singletons. Isolating PBMCs gave at least 6 million of these cells per sample. This sample is part of a study of blood T cells in healthy people across ages. Notes on the study in general: Possibly confounding the expanded clonotype changes was the fact that donor CMV status was unknown. Conclusively comparing naive with antigen-experienced cells was impossible with unsorted PBMCs.

This receptor was taken from a woman between 55 and 75 years old in good health. The sequencing input was blood.

CDR3 region: CASSSYWDYEKGGYNEQFF. CDR3 nucleotides: TGTGCCAGCAGTTCTTATTGGGACTACGAAAAAGGAGGCTACAATGAGCAGTTCTTC. V and J are TRBV28 and TRBJ2-1, with 7 bases lining up with TRBD2. With 4 bases clipped from V and 3 bases from J, the junction kept 18 bases outside the gene matches. In germline, CDR1 is MDHEN, CDR2 SYDVKM. The CDR3 covers 19 residues.